Listed here are 20 T cell receptor beta chains from one sample, sequenced in a study of T cells expressing NK-cell markers. TCRdb reanalyzed the 5' RACE reads and collapses them to one entry per CDR3 protein, without DNA. In all, the sample yields about 380,000 distinct CDR3 sequences. Sequencing input: blood T cells: a sorted CD56 or NKG2C T cell subset, CD4+ or CD8+ T cells, or bulk PBMC T cells (not recorded which). These receptors came from a man aged 18-75 years in good health.

The gene calls are TRBV27 and TRBJ2-5; as DNA is missing, the TRBD1 call by TCRdb cannot be tested. Germline V gives CDR1 MNHEY, CDR2 SMNVEV (reference sequence). This CDR3 is built from 18 residues. The CDR3 here is CASRKRLADKGSQETQYF.

V is TRBV11-2 and J is TRBJ1-1; the TCRdb call, TRBD1, lacks DNA for checking. The CDR3 is made up of 16 amino acids. CDR1 SGHAT and CDR2 FQNNGV come from the germline V gene. CDR3 loop: CASIQLRAGTRTEAFF.

The chain has TRBV20-1 and TRBJ2-1. Germline-derived CDR1 and CDR2 are DFQATT and SNEGSKA (reference sequence). The CDR3 contains 14 residues. The CDR3: CSARRGWSYNEQFF.

The chain combines TRBV19 with TRBJ2-4; lacking DNA, the TRBD2 call made by TCRdb goes unchecked. The length of the CDR3 is 14 residues. CDR1 is LNHDA and CDR2 is SQIVND in the germline V gene (reference sequence). The CDR3 sequence: CASATSLAKNIQYF.

J is TRBJ2-5 and V is TRBV7-2; TCRdb returns TRBD1, unconfirmable since there is no DNA. The CDR3 is 15 amino acids. Looked up from germline, CDR1 is SGHTA and CDR2 is FQGNSA. The chain's CDR3 is CASSRSGAGVETQYF.

This chain uses TRBV6-5 with TRBJ1-1; TCRdb selects TRBD1, and the lack of DNA leaves this call unchecked. The CDR3 runs 15 residues. Germline CDR1 is MNHEY and CDR2 is SVGAGI. The CDR3 sequence: CASTTRGLMNTEAFF.

The J gene is TRBJ2-3, the V gene TRBV4-2; TCRdb lists TRBD2, though no DNA is available to test this call. CDR3 length equals 17 residues. The V gene's germline CDR1 is LGHNA and CDR2 YNFKEQ. The CDR3 is CASSQSGTSGSTDTQYF.

The CDR3: CATSEGLAGGQNEQFF. The chain combines TRBV15 with TRBJ2-1; TCRdb's D gene call, TRBD2, goes unchecked for lack of DNA. The CDR3 has 16 residues. Germline-derived CDR1 and CDR2 are LNHNV and YYDKDF (reference sequence). The full variable domain, with the rest looked up from reference TRBV15 and TRBJ2-1, is DAMVIQNPRYQVTQFGKPVTLSCSQTLNHNVMYWYQQKSSQAPKLLFHYYDKDFNNEADTPDNFQSRRPNTSFCFLDIRSPGLGDTAMYLCATSEGLAGGQNEQFFGPGTRLTVL.

The genes are TRBV15 and TRBJ2-6. The CDR3 runs to 14 residues. Germline CDR1 reads LNHNV; CDR2 reads YYDKDF (reference sequence). Here the CDR3 reads CATSRGGGANVLTF.

V usage is TRBV27 and J usage is TRBJ2-4; absent DNA, TCRdb's TRBD1 call cannot be checked. The germline V gene has CDR1 MNHEY and CDR2 SMNVEV (reference sequence). The CDR3 runs 16 residues. CDR3 amino acids: CASSSKGAGVKNIQYF.

The chain recombines TRBV12-3 or TRBV12-4 with TRBJ1-2; as DNA is missing, the TRBD1 call by TCRdb cannot be tested. This CDR3 spans 12 amino acids. The chain's CDR3 is CASSPGQRGYTF.

The chain is built from TRBV12-3 or TRBV12-4 and TRBJ1-2. The length of the CDR3 is 15 residues. CDR3 sequence: CASSLGASSNYGYTF.

This chain links TRBV20-1 with TRBJ1-2. CDR1 DFQATT and CDR2 SNEGSKA come from the germline V gene (reference sequence). The CDR3 loop spans 11 amino acids. Here the CDR3 reads CSAIKGNGYTF.

V and J are TRBV6-1 and TRBJ2-7. CDR3 length equals 11 residues. The V gene's germline CDR1 is MNHNS and CDR2 SASEGT. CDR3 loop: CASRANYEQYF.

The chain joins TRBV14 to TRBJ2-3; the TRBD2 assignment by TCRdb is unverifiable without DNA. Germline V gene sequence: CDR1 SGHDN, CDR2 FVKESK. CDR3 length equals 16 residues. The CDR3 here is CASSHLERGVTDTQYF.

This chain uses TRBV6-2 or TRBV6-3 with TRBJ1-2. From germline, CDR1 is MNHEY and CDR2 SVGEGT. The CDR3 is 15 amino acids. CDR3 amino acids: CASSQAGPLLDGYTF.

The rearrangement uses TRBV18 and TRBJ2-7; TCRdb proposes TRBD1, but this gene call is untestable without DNA. This CDR3 is built from 19 residues. Germline V lookup: CDR1 KGHSH, CDR2 LQKENI. This CDR3 reads CASSPRRQGAGGVDYEQYF.

The rearrangement links TRBV10-3 to TRBJ2-1; TCRdb lists TRBD1, though no DNA is available to test this call. Germline loops: CDR1 ENHRY, CDR2 SYGVKD. The CDR3 totals 12 residues. The CDR3 spells CAIGGGRAEQFF.

This chain uses TRBV7-2 with TRBJ1-1; the TRBD1 assignment by TCRdb is unverifiable without DNA. In germline, CDR1 is SGHTA, CDR2 FQGNSA. The CDR3 runs to 15 residues. This chain's CDR3 is CASSARQSLNTEAFF.

This rearrangement joins TRBV5-1 to TRBJ2-3; TCRdb outputs TRBD1, but without DNA this stays unchecked. The CDR3 spans 16 residues. Germline V CDR1 and CDR2: SGHRS, YFSETQ. The CDR3 spells CASSSAGTPRTDTQYF.